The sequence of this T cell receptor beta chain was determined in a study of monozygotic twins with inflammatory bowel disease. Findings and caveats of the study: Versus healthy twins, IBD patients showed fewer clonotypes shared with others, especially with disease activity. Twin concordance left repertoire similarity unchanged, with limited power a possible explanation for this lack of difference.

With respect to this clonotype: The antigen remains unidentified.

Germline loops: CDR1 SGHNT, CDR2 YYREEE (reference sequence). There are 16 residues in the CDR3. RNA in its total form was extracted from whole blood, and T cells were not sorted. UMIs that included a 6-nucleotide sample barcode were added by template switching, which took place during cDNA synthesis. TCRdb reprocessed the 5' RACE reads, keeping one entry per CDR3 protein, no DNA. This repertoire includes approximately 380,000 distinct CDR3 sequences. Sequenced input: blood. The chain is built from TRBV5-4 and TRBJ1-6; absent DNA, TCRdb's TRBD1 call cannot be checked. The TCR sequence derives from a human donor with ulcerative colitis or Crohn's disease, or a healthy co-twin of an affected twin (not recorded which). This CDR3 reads CASSSQGASYNSPLHF. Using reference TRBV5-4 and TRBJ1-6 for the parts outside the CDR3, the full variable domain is ETGVTQSPTHLIKTRGQQVTLRCSSQSGHNTVSWYQQALGQGPQFIFQYYREEENGRGNFPPRFSGLQFPNYSSELNVNALELDDSALYLCASSSQGASYNSPLHFGNGTRLTVT.